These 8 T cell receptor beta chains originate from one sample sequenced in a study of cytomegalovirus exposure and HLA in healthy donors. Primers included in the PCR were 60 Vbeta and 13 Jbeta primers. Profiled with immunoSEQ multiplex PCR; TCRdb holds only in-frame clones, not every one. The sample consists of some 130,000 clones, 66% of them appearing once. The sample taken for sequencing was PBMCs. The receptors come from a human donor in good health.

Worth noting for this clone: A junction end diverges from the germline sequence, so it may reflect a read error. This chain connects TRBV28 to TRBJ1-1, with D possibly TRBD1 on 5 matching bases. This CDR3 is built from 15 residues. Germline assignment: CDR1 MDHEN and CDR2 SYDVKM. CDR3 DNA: TGTGCCGGCAGTTTATCCTCGGGGGGAAACACTGAAGCTTTCTTT. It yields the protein CAGSLSSGGNTEAFF.

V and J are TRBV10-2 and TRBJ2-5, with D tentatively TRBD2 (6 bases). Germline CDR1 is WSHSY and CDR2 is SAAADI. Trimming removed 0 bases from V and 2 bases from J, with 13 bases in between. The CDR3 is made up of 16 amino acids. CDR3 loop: CASSESGGVHQETQYF. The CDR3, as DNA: TGCGCCAGCAGTGAGTCCGGGGGAGTTCATCAAGAGACCCAGTACTTC.

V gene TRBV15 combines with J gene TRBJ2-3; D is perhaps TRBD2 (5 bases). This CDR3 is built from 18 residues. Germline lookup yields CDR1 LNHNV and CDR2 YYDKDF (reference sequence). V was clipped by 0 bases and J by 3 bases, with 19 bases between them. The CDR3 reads CATSRDPIVGEATDTQYF. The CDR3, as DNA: TGTGCCACCAGCAGAGATCCCATCGTCGGGGAAGCAACAGATACGCAGTATTTT.

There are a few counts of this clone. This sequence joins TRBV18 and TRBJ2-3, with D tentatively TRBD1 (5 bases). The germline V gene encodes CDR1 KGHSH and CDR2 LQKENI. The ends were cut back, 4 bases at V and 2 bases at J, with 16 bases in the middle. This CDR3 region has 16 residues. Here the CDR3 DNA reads TGTGCCAGCTCACATGCAGGGCTGGAATTCACAGATACGCAGTATTTT. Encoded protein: CASSHAGLEFTDTQYF.

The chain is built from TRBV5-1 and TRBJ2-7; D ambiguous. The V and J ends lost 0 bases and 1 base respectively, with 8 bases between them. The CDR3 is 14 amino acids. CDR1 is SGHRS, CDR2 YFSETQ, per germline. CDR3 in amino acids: CASSLGQTSYEQYF. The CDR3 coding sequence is TGCGCCAGCAGCTTGGGTCAAACTTCCTACGAGCAGTACTTC.

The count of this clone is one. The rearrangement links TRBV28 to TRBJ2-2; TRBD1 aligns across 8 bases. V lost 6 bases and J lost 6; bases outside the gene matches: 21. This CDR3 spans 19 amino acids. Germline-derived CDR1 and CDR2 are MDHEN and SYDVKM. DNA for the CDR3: TGTGCCAGCAGCACCCCCAGGGGGCGACCAGTATCCACGGCCGGGGAGCTGTTTTTT. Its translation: CASSTPRGRPVSTAGELFF.

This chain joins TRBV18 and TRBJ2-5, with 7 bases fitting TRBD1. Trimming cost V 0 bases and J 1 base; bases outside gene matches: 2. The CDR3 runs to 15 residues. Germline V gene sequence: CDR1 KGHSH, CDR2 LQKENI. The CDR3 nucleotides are TGTGCCAGCTCACCACCGGGACAGCTCCAAGAGACCCAGTACTTC. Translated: CASSPPGQLQETQYF.

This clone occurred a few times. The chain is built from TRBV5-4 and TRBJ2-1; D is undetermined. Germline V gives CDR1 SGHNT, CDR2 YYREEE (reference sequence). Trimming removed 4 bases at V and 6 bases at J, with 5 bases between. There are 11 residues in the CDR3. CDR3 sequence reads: CASSQANEQFF. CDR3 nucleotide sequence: TGTGCCAGCAGCCAGGCCAATGAGCAGTTCTTC. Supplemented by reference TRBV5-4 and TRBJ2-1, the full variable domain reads ETGVTQSPTHLIKTRGQQVTLRCSSQSGHNTVSWYQQALGQGPQFIFQYYREEENGRGNFPPRFSGLQFPNYSSELNVNALELDDSALYLCASSQANEQFFGPGTRLTVL.